This T cell receptor beta chain came from a study of T cells in Graves' hyperthyroidism and ophthalmopathy. Findings of the study overall: Stable hyperthyroidism was told apart from ophthalmopathy by a model built on 13 V-J features. Model output signaled ophthalmopathy a median around 5.9 months ahead of onset.

Per the germline V gene, CDR1 is LNHDA and CDR2 is SQIVND (reference sequence). Germline trimming cut 5 bases from V and 6 bases from J; bases unmatched to any gene: 8. The CDR3 covers 15 residues. Ophthalmopathy cases met thresholds of Clinical Activity Score at least 3, NOSPECS grade at least 4 and duration under 3 months. Diagnosing involved the use of clinical symptoms, serum thyroxine and TRAb, thyroid ultrasound and orbital computed tomography. Template material for amplifying TCR beta CDR3 regions consisted of RNA transcripts. The HTBI primer set drove a first-round RT-PCR of the TCR CDR3. TCRdb re-called the multiplex PCR reads with MiXCR, one entry per CDR3 protein. The sample carries 600,000 or so distinct CDR3 sequences, around 15% recorded once. As concerns this clonotype: What it binds is not known.

Sequenced sample: blood. The gene calls are TRBV19 and TRBJ1-4; 8 nucleotides align to TRBD1. This receptor was taken from a woman aged 45-60 years with Graves' ophthalmopathy. The CDR3 DNA is TGTGCCAGTAGTTACCGACAGGGGAATTATGAAAAACTGTTTTTT. Its protein product is CASSYRQGNYEKLFF.